Each of the 23 T cell receptor beta chains below was sequenced from the same sample in a study of blood T cell repertoires in COVID-19. TCRdb's table, derived via immunoSEQ multiplex PCR, lists solely in-frame clones and lacks some. The top ten clones hold 7% to 8% of a sample with roughly 160,000 clones, approximately 84% of them seen once. The sample comprised PBMCs or T cells enriched from blood (not recorded which). These receptors were collected from a woman in her forties or fifties who had recovered from COVID-19.

The J gene is TRBJ2-7, the V gene TRBV2; tentatively, D is TRBD2 (6 bases). The CDR3 is 12 amino acids. Trimming stripped 8 bases from V and 3 bases from J, with 11 bases between. Per the germline V gene, CDR1 is SNHLY and CDR2 is FYNNEI. The CDR3 is CASGGQIYEQYF. The CDR3 bases are TGTGCCAGCGGAGGGCAGATCTACGAGCAGTACTTC. Together with reference TRBV2 and TRBJ2-7, the CDR3 gives the full variable domain: EPEVTQTPSHQVTQMGQEVILRCVPISNHLYFYWYRQILGQKVEFLVSFYNNEISEKSEIFDDQFSVERPDGSNFTLKIRSTKLEDSAMYFCASGGQIYEQYFGPGTRLTVT.

This clone was seen more than once but under ten times. The chain is built from TRBV4-2 and TRBJ2-1; 12 bases are a match to TRBD2. The CDR3 loop spans 16 amino acids. The V and J ends lost 0 bases and 6 bases, in that order; junction bases with no gene match: 3. The germline gives CDR1 LGHNA, CDR2 YNFKEQ. This CDR3 reads CASSQDETSGSNEQFF. DNA for the CDR3: TGTGCCAGCAGCCAAGATGAGACTAGCGGGAGCAATGAGCAGTTCTTC.

The chain carries TRBV9 and TRBJ2-5, with 7 positions matching TRBD1. Germline-derived CDR1 and CDR2 are SGDLS and YYNGEE. Trimming removed 0 bases from V and 7 bases from J; junction bases left unmatched: 12. The CDR3 sequence is 16 residues long. CDR3 sequence (DNA): TGTGCCAGCAGCGTAGGGGACAGAGCTCTTGAAGGGACCCAGTACTTC. Residues: CASSVGDRALEGTQYF.

This chain links TRBV18 with TRBJ1-4, with D tentatively TRBD1 (5 bases). The germline CDR1 and CDR2 sequences are KGHSH and LQKENI. The CDR3 runs to 13 residues. V was trimmed by 2 bases and J by 6 bases, leaving 7 bases between them. The DNA for the CDR3 is TGTGCCAGCTCACCAGGGGCGGATGAAAAACTGTTTTTT. Protein product: CASSPGADEKLFF.

This sequence joins TRBV9 and TRBJ2-2; tentative D call: TRBD2 (6 bases). V shed 4 bases and J shed 1 base, with 8 bases lying between them. Germline CDR1 reads SGDLS; CDR2 reads YYNGEE. CDR3 length equals 14 residues. CDR3 in amino acids: CASSLTRNTGELFF. CDR3 in DNA: TGTGCCAGCAGCCTGACTAGGAACACCGGGGAGCTGTTTTTT.

The V gene is TRBV30, the J gene TRBJ2-3; maybe TRBD2 (5 bases). Deletions cut 5 bases from V and 4 bases from J, with 16 bases between. The CDR3 sequence is 14 residues long. Looked up from germline, CDR1 is GTSNPN and CDR2 is SVGIG (reference sequence). CDR3 amino acids: CAWGKEAPPDTQYF. The CDR3 DNA follows: TGTGCCTGGGGTAAGGAGGCCCCCCCAGATACGCAGTATTTT.

This sequence joins TRBV3-1 (or the pseudogene TRBV3-2) and TRBJ1-5, with TRBD1 matching over 7 bases. The CDR3 is made up of 13 amino acids. Germline assignment: CDR1 LGHDT and CDR2 YNNKEL (reference sequence). V lost 6 bases to trimming and J lost 7 bases; unmatched junction nucleotides: 6. CDR3 sequence reads: CASSYQGDQPQHF. CDR3 coding DNA: TGTGCCAGCAGTTATCAGGGGGACCAGCCCCAGCATTTT.

The chain employs TRBV3-1 (or the pseudogene TRBV3-2) and TRBJ2-2; possibly TRBD2 for D (6 bases). The CDR3 is made up of 18 amino acids. The V end lost 0 bases, the J end lost 1 base, and 15 bases lay between the germline ends. From germline, CDR1 is LGHDT and CDR2 YNNKEL (reference sequence). In nucleotides, the CDR3 is TGTGCCAGCAGCCAAGATTTCCGGGGGACGGGGAACACCGGGGAGCTGTTTTTT. Protein: CASSQDFRGTGNTGELFF.

The chain combines TRBV15 with TRBJ1-2; D might be TRBD1 (5 bases). Germline V gene sequence: CDR1 LNHNV, CDR2 YYDKDF (reference sequence). This CDR3 comprises 14 residues. V lost 6 bases, J lost 0 bases, and 11 bases lay in between. The CDR3 DNA follows: TGTGCCACCAGTAACAGGATCTCTAACTATGGCTACACCTTC. It translates to CATSNRISNYGYTF.

The chain has TRBV4-1 and TRBJ2-5; TRBD1 matches 8 bases. Germline CDR1 is MGHRA and CDR2 is YSYEKL. The J segment lost 5 bases and the V segment lost 6 bases, leaving 5 bases of the junction unmatched. There are 13 residues in the CDR3. The CDR3: CASSRTGLETQYF. The CDR3 bases are TGCGCCAGCAGTAGGACAGGGTTGGAGACCCAGTACTTC.

The chain is built from TRBV4-2 and TRBJ2-1; TRBD2 matches at 9 bases. Per germline, CDR1 LGHNA and CDR2 YNFKEQ. CDR3 length: 18 amino acids. V lost 0 bases to trimming and J lost 6 bases; unmatched junction nucleotides: 12. CDR3 DNA: TGTGCCAGCAGCCAAGATCTCGTGCGGGAGGGGAAGGGCAATGAGCAGTTCTTC. Translated: CASSQDLVREGKGNEQFF.

The CDR3 DNA sequence: TGTGCCAGCAGTGACGGGGTGAGAGAGACCCAGTACTTC. Amino acid sequence: CASSDGVRETQYF. The V and J genes are TRBV25-1 and TRBJ2-5, with D perhaps matching TRBD2 (5 bases). V lost 3 bases and J lost 4, with 9 bases in between. The CDR3 runs to 13 residues. The germline V gene has CDR1 MGHDK and CDR2 SYGVNS.

This chain connects TRBV7-9 to TRBJ2-5; 12 bases align to TRBD2. The CDR3 covers 17 residues. Germline V CDR1 and CDR2: SEHNR, FQNEAQ (reference sequence). V dropped 4 bases and J dropped 5; count of bases not matched to a gene: 11. CDR3 in amino acids: CASSSGLAGPQAETQYF. The CDR3 DNA is TGTGCCAGCAGCTCGGGACTAGCGGGTCCCCAGGCGGAGACCCAGTACTTC.

The rearrangement uses TRBV5-1 and TRBJ1-1; the D gene is possibly TRBD1 (6 bases). Germline loops: CDR1 SGHRS, CDR2 YFSETQ. V lost 1 base to trimming and J lost 1 base, with 23 bases between them. The CDR3 is 19 residues long. CDR3 nucleotide sequence: TGCGCCAGCAGCTTGAGGGGACACCAGGCTAAATGGAGGAACACTGAAGCTTTCTTT. Residues: CASSLRGHQAKWRNTEAFF. The complete variable domain, with remaining parts taken from reference TRBV5-1 and TRBJ1-1, reads KAGVTQTPRYLIKTRGQQVTLSCSPISGHRSVSWYQQTPGQGLQFLFEYFSETQRNKGNFPGRFSGRQFSNSRSEMNVSTLELGDSALYLCASSLRGHQAKWRNTEAFFGQGTRLTVV.

CDR3 DNA sequence: TGTGCCAGCAGTCCACGGACCAGGGAGGGTAACACTGAAGCTTTCTTT. Translation gives CASSPRTREGNTEAFF. This chain connects TRBV2 to TRBJ1-1, with TRBD1 as a possible D gene (5 bases). The CDR3 spans 16 residues. Trimming removed 5 bases at V and 2 bases at J, with 18 bases between. The germline CDR1 and CDR2 sequences are SNHLY and FYNNEI.

V and J are TRBV6-5 and TRBJ1-1; D gene uncertain. V was shortened by 0 bases and J by 5 bases, with 10 bases between the two germline ends. The CDR3 is 14 residues long. Germline-derived CDR1 and CDR2 are MNHEY and SVGAGI. The CDR3 sequence: CASSYSISRTEAFF. The CDR3 coding sequence is TGTGCCAGCAGTTACTCGATAAGCCGGACTGAAGCTTTCTTT.

As for this clone: At one of its ends the junction is not consistent with the germline gene, which may arise from a read error. The V call is TRBV6-2 or TRBV6-3, the J call TRBJ1-5; D is ambiguous. Germline V lookup: CDR1 MNHEY, CDR2 SVGEGT. The CDR3 totals 16 residues. The CDR3 is CASSDSISGSNQPQHF. CDR3 DNA: TGTGCCAGCAGTGACTCAATTTCGGGTAGCAATCAGCCCCAGCATTTT.

The chain joins TRBV29-1 to TRBJ1-1; a weak D match, TRBD1 (6 bases). Germline lookup yields CDR1 SQVTM and CDR2 ANQGSEA. V was pared by 1 base and J by 0 bases, with 15 bases between. The CDR3 is 16 residues long. The CDR3 spells CSVEGAQGWLNTEAFF. The CDR3 DNA sequence: TGCAGCGTTGAAGGGGCGCAGGGGTGGCTGAACACTGAAGCTTTCTTT.

The gene calls are TRBV5-5 and TRBJ1-1; D unresolved. This CDR3 has 14 residues. V lost 5 bases and J 9 bases, leaving 20 bases between the germline ends. Per germline, CDR1 SGHKS and CDR2 YYEKEE (reference sequence). The DNA for the CDR3 is TGTGCCAGCAGTCCTACGATTGACATTGCAAAAGCTTTCTTT. This codes for CASSPTIDIAKAFF.

The chain combines TRBV3-1 (or the pseudogene TRBV3-2) with TRBJ2-7, with TRBD2 matching over 9 bases. Germline CDR1 reads LGHDT; CDR2 reads YNNKEL (reference sequence). This CDR3 is built from 16 residues. V was pared by 3 bases and J by 6 bases, with 12 bases of the junction left unmatched. The CDR3, as DNA: TGTGCCAGCAGCCAGGGTGACGCGGGAGGGCGGGGCGAGCAGTACTTC. Its protein is CASSQGDAGGRGEQYF.

V usage is TRBV4-1 and J usage is TRBJ2-7; the D gene is possibly TRBD2 (6 bases). From germline, CDR1 is MGHRA and CDR2 YSYEKL. With 0 bases removed from V and 0 bases from J, the gap between germline ends came to 12 bases. The CDR3 consists of 16 residues. CDR3 sequence: CASSQDSSGYSYEQYF. CDR3 in DNA: TGCGCCAGCAGCCAAGATTCCAGCGGGTACTCCTACGAGCAGTACTTC.

The rearrangement links TRBV7-2 to TRBJ2-3, with a possible D match to TRBD2 (5 bases). Trimming took 1 base from V and 6 from J, leaving 8 bases between them. CDR3 length: 13 amino acids. The V gene's germline CDR1 is SGHTA and CDR2 FQGNSA. The chain's CDR3 is CASSLERVDTQYF. The DNA of the CDR3 is TGTGCCAGCAGCTTAGAGAGGGTGGATACGCAGTATTTT.

This clone was found a few times. Within the sample, other DNA sequences also encode this same CDR3. The chain carries TRBV5-1 and TRBJ1-1; D may be TRBD1 (5 bases). Trimming took 1 base from V and 1 from J, leaving 5 bases between them. The germline gives CDR1 SGHRS, CDR2 YFSETQ. This CDR3 contains 13 residues. Written as DNA, the CDR3 is TGCGCCAGCAGCTTGACAGGGAACACTGAAGCTTTCTTT. Amino acid sequence: CASSLTGNTEAFF.